Listed here are 25 T cell receptor beta chains from one sample, sequenced in a study of neurological immune-mediated disorders (dated by TCRdb to between 2018 and 2021). Libraries came from 5' RACE. Instrument on record: Illumina HiSeq 2500. The raw public reads went through TCRdb reprocessing: fastp at Q25, MiXCR clone calling, in-frame beta chains kept. Each CDR3 protein appears once, grouped with its most common genes and DNA. The sample table shows about 55,000 distinct CDR3 sequences, and approximately 3.6% are seen once. The ten largest clones take up about 2% of the sample. Sample: CD4+ T cells from blood. These receptors originate from a woman between 40 and 55 years old with multiple sclerosis.

This clonotype was picked up many times. The chain recombines TRBV5-1 with TRBJ1-2; a weak D match, TRBD1 (6 bases). This CDR3 region has 15 residues. Trimming took 4 bases from V and 4 from J, leaving 17 bases between them. Germline V gene data show CDR1 as SGHRS and CDR2 as YFSETQ. Here the CDR3 DNA reads TGCGCCAGCAGCCCAGGGACGGGGGCGCCCTATGGCTACACCTTC. Translating it yields CASSPGTGAPYGYTF.

This clonotype was recorded at least ten times. This sequence joins TRBV29-1 and TRBJ2-3; D ambiguous. Trimming took off 2 bases at V and 0 bases at J, with 6 bases between the two ends. Germline V gene lookup returns CDR1 SQVTM and CDR2 ANQGSEA. The CDR3 loop spans 13 amino acids. The CDR3 DNA is TGCAGCGTTGAACCCGGGAGCACAGATACGCAGTATTTT. Its protein is CSVEPGSTDTQYF.

This clonotype was recorded many times. This sequence joins TRBV5-6 and TRBJ2-3; D perhaps matches TRBD2 (5 bases). Germline V gives CDR1 SGHDT, CDR2 YYEEEE. This CDR3 is 13 amino acids long. With 10 bases removed from V and 4 bases from J, the gap between germline ends came to 16 bases. The CDR3: CASGGSRADTQYF. The CDR3 DNA reads as TGTGCCTCGGGCGGGTCACGGGCAGATACGCAGTATTTT.

This clonotype was seen ten or more times. The V and J genes are TRBV6-5 and TRBJ1-5, with D perhaps matching TRBD1 (5 bases). The germline V and J ends were trimmed by 0 bases and 6 bases, with 9 bases remaining between them. The CDR3 is 14 residues long. In germline, CDR1 is MNHEY, CDR2 SVGAGI. Here the CDR3 DNA reads TGTGCCAGCAGTTACTCAGGGGACGCTCAGCCCCAGCATTTT. Amino acid sequence: CASSYSGDAQPQHF.

This clonotype was recorded many times. The V gene is TRBV3-1, the J gene TRBJ2-4; 8 bases line up with TRBD1. The CDR3 is 14 amino acids. In germline, CDR1 is LGHDT, CDR2 YNNKEL (reference sequence). The junction had 7 bases not matched to a gene; V was cut back by 6 bases and J by 6 bases. The CDR3 nucleotides read TGTGCCAGCAGTTTCGGACAGGGAGTAAACATTCAGTACTTC. This gives the protein CASSFGQGVNIQYF.

Ten or more counts support this clonotype. The chain carries TRBV7-2 and TRBJ2-1; unclear D gene. The germline V and J ends were trimmed by 2 bases and 2 bases, with 13 bases remaining between them. This CDR3 is built from 16 residues. In germline, CDR1 is SGHTA, CDR2 FQGNSA. CDR3: CASSLSAGPAYNEQFF. The CDR3 DNA reads as TGTGCCAGCAGCTTATCAGCTGGGCCCGCCTACAATGAGCAGTTCTTC.

This clonotype was recorded at least ten times. The genes are TRBV15 and TRBJ1-2; D ambiguous. V lost 4 bases to trimming and J lost 0 bases, with 6 bases between them. Germline V gene lookup returns CDR1 LNHNV and CDR2 YYDKDF (reference sequence). The CDR3 contains 13 residues. CDR3 sequence reads: CATSMDSNYGYTF. The CDR3 DNA sequence: TGTGCCACCAGCATGGACTCTAACTATGGCTACACCTTC.

This clonotype has ten or more counts. The chain recombines TRBV6-5 with TRBJ1-5; D is undetermined. From germline, CDR1 is MNHEY and CDR2 SVGAGI. The CDR3 is 17 amino acids. V lost 6 bases to trimming and J lost 0 bases, with 18 bases between them. As DNA, the CDR3 is TGTGCCAGCAGCCCTACGGTCCTTTCACATAGCAATCAGCCCCAGCATTTT. Residues: CASSPTVLSHSNQPQHF.

This clonotype occurred many times. The chain employs TRBV20-1 and TRBJ2-7; D may match TRBD1 or TRBD2 (5 bases each). This CDR3 contains 13 residues. The V end lost 5 bases, the J end lost 3 bases, and 14 bases lay between the germline ends. Germline values: CDR1 DFQATT, CDR2 SNEGSKA (reference sequence). DNA of the CDR3: TGCAGTGCTTCTTCGGGGCAGAACTACGAGCAGTACTTC. Protein product: CSASSGQNYEQYF.

This clonotype was seen at least ten times. The chain couples TRBV5-5 to TRBJ1-2, with TRBD1 identical over 8 bases. The V gene end was trimmed by 4 bases and the J gene end by 5 bases; junction bases not matched to a gene: 1. This CDR3 region has 12 residues. Germline-derived CDR1 and CDR2 are SGHKS and YYEKEE (reference sequence). The CDR3 nucleotides read TGTGCCAGCAGCCGGACAGGGTATGGCTACACCTTC. It is translated as CASSRTGYGYTF.

This clonotype showed up many times. The J gene is TRBJ2-7, the V gene TRBV3-1; D tentatively reads TRBD1 or TRBD2 (5 bases each). The CDR3 is made up of 15 amino acids. Germline values: CDR1 LGHDT, CDR2 YNNKEL (reference sequence). Trimming stripped 4 bases from V and 6 bases from J, with 19 bases between. CDR3 amino acids: CASSRKGLGVGEQYF. The CDR3 DNA follows: TGTGCCAGCAGCCGTAAAGGATTGGGGGTGGGCGAGCAGTACTTC.

This clonotype occurred many times. V gene TRBV7-9 combines with J gene TRBJ2-4; D unresolved. V lost 1 base and J 0 bases, leaving 7 bases between the germline ends. The CDR3 has 15 amino acids. In germline, CDR1 is SEHNR, CDR2 FQNEAQ (reference sequence). The CDR3 region has the DNA TGTGCCAGCAGCTTAGAACTCAAAGCCAAAAACATTCAGTACTTC. Translation: CASSLELKAKNIQYF.

The chain couples TRBV7-3 to TRBJ2-2; D is possibly TRBD1 (6 bases). CDR1 and CDR2 from the germline V gene are SGHTA and FQGTGA. The CDR3 has 14 amino acids. The V and J ends lost 5 bases and 7 bases respectively, with 14 bases between them. The CDR3 here is CASSEQGIVGELFF. The CDR3 DNA sequence: TGTGCCAGCAGCGAACAGGGAATTGTCGGGGAGCTGTTTTTT.

This clonotype came up many times. The rearrangement links TRBV11-2 to TRBJ2-1; 15 bases match TRBD2. The CDR3 covers 17 residues. Looked up from germline, CDR1 is SGHAT and CDR2 is FQNNGV. The ends lost 5 bases at V and 5 bases at J; junction bases unmatched: 7. CDR3 in DNA: TGTGCCAGCAGCCCGCGGACTAGCGGGGGGGCCCACAATGAGCAGTTCTTC. Translated, it gives CASSPRTSGGAHNEQFF.

This clonotype came up many times. This chain links TRBV5-1 with TRBJ1-6, with a weak D call TRBD1 (5 bases). This CDR3 contains 14 residues. Looked up from germline, CDR1 is SGHRS and CDR2 is YFSETQ. Trimming pared 2 bases from V and 7 bases from J, leaving 10 bases between. CDR3: CASSFGRVNSPLHF. CDR3 nucleotide sequence: TGCGCCAGCAGCTTCGGCAGGGTGAATTCACCCCTCCACTTT.

This clonotype was observed at least ten times. The V call is TRBV4-1, the J call TRBJ2-1; D uncertain. CDR3 size: 12 residues. The V gene's germline CDR1 is MGHRA and CDR2 YSYEKL. The V and J ends lost 0 bases and 13 bases respectively, with 10 bases between them. In nucleotides, the CDR3 is TGCGCCAGCAGCCAAGATAGTGCGAAACAGTTCTTC. Encoded protein: CASSQDSAKQFF.

This clonotype was counted at least ten times. The rearrangement links TRBV3-1 to TRBJ1-6; D perhaps matches TRBD1 (5 bases). This CDR3 has 14 amino acids. Germline-derived CDR1 and CDR2 are LGHDT and YNNKEL (reference sequence). Trimming cost V 5 bases and J 9 bases, with 14 bases left between them. The CDR3 is CASSESPGPSPLHF. Here the CDR3 DNA reads TGTGCCAGCAGCGAAAGCCCGGGGCCTTCACCCCTCCACTTT.

This clonotype was picked up many times. This sequence joins TRBV10-3 and TRBJ2-1, with D possibly TRBD1 on 6 matching bases. The germline V and J ends were trimmed by 3 bases and 0 bases, with 18 bases remaining between them. Germline values: CDR1 ENHRY, CDR2 SYGVKD. This CDR3 spans 18 amino acids. The CDR3 DNA reads as TGTGCCATCAGTGACCCGACTTCGACAGGAAGCTCCTACAATGAGCAGTTCTTC. This encodes CAISDPTSTGSSYNEQFF.

The sample holds many counts of this clonotype. The DNA of the CDR3 is TGTGCCAGCAGCTCCACCATAACAGGGACCGGGGAGCTGTTTTTT. Translating gives CASSSTITGTGELFF. The chain has TRBV5-4 and TRBJ2-2; D is possibly TRBD1 (6 bases). Looked up from germline, CDR1 is SGHNT and CDR2 is YYREEE (reference sequence). CDR3 length: 15 residues. The germline V and J ends were trimmed by 3 bases and 5 bases, with 14 bases remaining between them.

This clonotype was counted at least ten times. The gene calls are TRBV3-1 and TRBJ1-2, with 7 bases identical to TRBD1. V lost 1 base and J lost 6; bases outside the gene matches: 2. This CDR3 spans 13 amino acids. CDR1 is LGHDT, CDR2 YNNKEL, per germline (reference sequence). CDR3 protein: CASSQGTGDGYTF. DNA for the CDR3: TGTGCCAGCAGCCAAGGGACAGGAGATGGCTACACCTTC.

This clonotype was seen many times. The V and J genes are TRBV5-1 and TRBJ2-7; D unresolved. In germline, CDR1 is SGHRS, CDR2 YFSETQ. The CDR3 loop spans 14 amino acids. The germline V and J ends were trimmed by 2 bases and 4 bases, with 13 bases remaining between them. The CDR3 sequence: CASSFGRSAYEQYF. The CDR3 bases are TGCGCCAGCAGCTTTGGAAGAAGTGCTTACGAGCAGTACTTC.

The gene calls are TRBV20-1 and TRBJ2-5; 12 nucleotides align to TRBD2. The V segment lost 7 bases and the J segment 7 bases; nucleotides outside the gene matches: 10. The CDR3 length is 14 residues. Germline assignment: CDR1 DFQATT and CDR2 SNEGSKA (reference sequence). The CDR3 loop is CSVPLAGGSGTQYF. The CDR3 DNA reads TGCAGTGTCCCACTAGCGGGGGGCTCAGGGACCCAGTACTTC.

This clonotype came up many times. This chain links TRBV6-6 with TRBJ2-7, with a weak D call TRBD2 (6 bases). Trimming took 8 bases from V and 5 from J, leaving 19 bases between them. The CDR3 is made up of 14 amino acids. CDR1 is MNHNY and CDR2 is SVGAGI in the germline V gene (reference sequence). DNA for the CDR3: TGTGCCAGCGCCCTGGGGGGTGCCCAACACGAGCAGTACTTC. This gives the protein CASALGGAQHEQYF.

This clonotype was counted many times. The J gene is TRBJ2-5, the V gene TRBV7-2, with D possibly TRBD2 on 5 matching bases. Trimming stripped 2 bases from V and 13 bases from J, with 14 bases between. CDR1 and CDR2 (germline): SGHTA, FQGNSA. The CDR3 totals 12 residues. DNA of the CDR3: TGTGCCAGCAGCTTACCGGCGGGTAAAGTGTACTTC. It is translated as CASSLPAGKVYF.

Many counts were recorded for this clonotype. The chain links TRBV20-1 to TRBJ1-4; D is unresolved. Between the trimmed V and J ends, which lost 3 bases and 8 bases, there was a span of 7 bases. This CDR3 region has 11 residues. CDR1 and CDR2 (germline): DFQATT, SNEGSKA (reference sequence). The CDR3 loop reads CSASRVEKLFF. The CDR3 bases are TGCAGTGCTAGCCGGGTAGAAAAACTGTTTTTT.